The 28 T cell receptor beta chains below were found in one sample sequenced in a study of T cell responses to AZD1222 COVID-19 vaccine. Method: immunoSEQ multiplex PCR; TCRdb's copy keeps in-frame clones and lacks some. The data show nearly 110,000 clones, 80% to 95% seen once. Sequencing was performed on peripheral blood, taken 28 days after the second AZD1222 dose. These receptors all come from an adult who received the AZD1222 COVID-19 vaccine.

V gene TRBV4-3 combines with J gene TRBJ2-5; 8 bases line up with TRBD1. J was trimmed by 4 bases and V by 0 bases; bases with no gene match: 4. The CDR3 runs to 15 residues. CDR1 and CDR2 (germline): LGHNA, YSLEER. As DNA, the CDR3 is TGCGCCAGCAGCCAAGATCGGACAGGGAGAGAGACCCAGTACTTC. As protein: CASSQDRTGRETQYF.

The chain combines TRBV29-1 with TRBJ2-5, with 7 positions matching TRBD1. J was trimmed by 4 bases and V by 7 bases; bases with no gene match: 6. Germline-derived CDR1 and CDR2 are SQVTM and ANQGSEA. The CDR3 has 12 amino acids. CDR3 DNA: TGCAGCGCCTCGGGACAGAGAGAGACCCAGTACTTC. Translating it yields CSASGQRETQYF.

The chain is built from TRBV14 and TRBJ1-1; TRBD1 aligns across 11 bases. Germline assignment: CDR1 SGHDN and CDR2 FVKESK. The CDR3 runs to 17 residues. The V segment lost 2 bases and the J segment 2 bases; nucleotides outside the gene matches: 7. CDR3 loop: CASSQSDRGPQNTEAFF. CDR3 nucleotides: TGTGCCAGCAGCCAATCGGACAGGGGGCCCCAAAACACTGAAGCTTTCTTT.

The chain employs TRBV11-2 and TRBJ1-1, with D tentatively TRBD1 (6 bases). V lost 3 bases and J 1 base, leaving 21 bases between the germline ends. There are 18 residues in the CDR3. Looked up from germline, CDR1 is SGHAT and CDR2 is FQNNGV. CDR3 loop: CASSLGGIRGAANTEAFF. The CDR3 DNA reads TGTGCCAGCAGCTTGGGGGGCATAAGGGGCGCAGCGAACACTGAAGCTTTCTTT.

This clone has only a few counts. The chain is built from TRBV3-1 (or the pseudogene TRBV3-2) and TRBJ2-7; D possibly matches TRBD1 or TRBD2 (6 bases each). V was shortened by 6 bases and J by 2 bases, with 17 bases between the two germline ends. The CDR3 covers 15 residues. Per the germline V gene, CDR1 is LGHDT and CDR2 is YNNKEL (reference sequence). The CDR3 DNA reads TGTGCCAGCAGTCAAAGGGGGGCCAACGCCTACGAGCAGTACTTC. Translation: CASSQRGANAYEQYF.

This rearrangement joins TRBV7-2 to TRBJ2-7; 9 bases are shared with TRBD2. The CDR3 loop spans 14 amino acids. CDR1 is SGHTA and CDR2 is FQGNSA in the germline V gene. J gave up 12 bases and V 1 base, and 10 bases lay outside the gene matches. The CDR3 sequence is CASSLEGGRGDWYF. CDR3 coding DNA: TGTGCCAGCAGCTTAGAAGGCGGGAGGGGCGACTGGTACTTC.

The rearrangement joins TRBV19 to TRBJ1-6; D not resolved. Per germline, CDR1 LNHDA and CDR2 SQIVND (reference sequence). The germline V and J ends were trimmed by 2 bases and 9 bases, with 8 bases remaining between them. The CDR3 totals 13 residues. The CDR3 sequence: CASSIPGSSPLHF. Here the CDR3 DNA reads TGTGCCAGTAGTATACCCGGAAGTTCACCCCTCCACTTT.

The CDR3 DNA sequence: TGTGCCAGCAGGGATGGACAGGGGATTCATCAGCCCCAGCATTTT. This sequence encodes CASRDGQGIHQPQHF. V usage is TRBV6-5 and J usage is TRBJ1-5; TRBD1 matches 9 bases. Germline-derived CDR1 and CDR2 are MNHEY and SVGAGI. The length of the CDR3 is 15 residues. Losses at the gene ends were 6 bases for V and 5 bases for J; bases not matched to a gene: 8.

The genes are TRBV19 and TRBJ2-2, with TRBD1 matching over 11 bases. Germline assignment: CDR1 LNHDA and CDR2 SQIVND (reference sequence). After removal of 7 bases from V and 8 bases from J, the junction contained 6 bases not matched to a gene. This CDR3 contains 14 residues. CDR3 in amino acids: CASNADRGQGELFF. CDR3 in DNA: TGTGCCAGTAACGCGGACAGGGGGCAAGGGGAGCTGTTTTTT.

The rearrangement joins TRBV2 to TRBJ1-1, with 10 bases aligning to TRBD1. The length of the CDR3 is 13 residues. J gave up 11 bases and V 6 bases, and 9 bases lay outside the gene matches. The germline CDR1 and CDR2 sequences are SNHLY and FYNNEI. The CDR3 nucleotides are TGTGCCAGCAGCCCGGGACAGGGGAGCGAGGCTTTCTTT. The encoded protein is CASSPGQGSEAFF. Using reference TRBV2 and TRBJ1-1 for the parts outside the CDR3, the full variable domain is EPEVTQTPSHQVTQMGQEVILRCVPISNHLYFYWYRQILGQKVEFLVSFYNNEISEKSEIFDDQFSVERPDGSNFTLKIRSTKLEDSAMYFCASSPGQGSEAFFGQGTRLTVV.

This rearrangement joins TRBV3-1 (or the pseudogene TRBV3-2) to TRBJ1-4; 11 positions match TRBD1. The junction had 5 bases not matched to a gene; V was cut back by 1 base and J by 10 bases. The CDR3 length is 15 residues. Germline-derived CDR1 and CDR2 are LGHDT and YNNKEL (reference sequence). The CDR3 bases are TGTGCCAGCAGCCAAGCGGACAGGGGGCGAGGAAAACTGTTTTTT. Amino acid sequence: CASSQADRGRGKLFF.

The chain links TRBV19 to TRBJ2-1, with 7 bases fitting TRBD2. The CDR3 consists of 14 residues. The V and J ends lost 7 bases and 3 bases, in that order; junction bases with no gene match: 6. The V gene's germline CDR1 is LNHDA and CDR2 SQIVND (reference sequence). In DNA, the CDR3 is TGTGCCAGTAAAATAGCGGGTAGCTACAATGAGCAGTTCTTC. This encodes CASKIAGSYNEQFF.

The chain is built from TRBV2 and TRBJ1-6; D unclear. Germline V gene lookup returns CDR1 SNHLY and CDR2 FYNNEI. The V and J ends lost 3 bases and 6 bases respectively, with 9 bases between them. The length of the CDR3 is 14 residues. For the CDR3, the DNA is TGTGCCAGCAGTGACGGACGGACTAATTCACCCCTCCACTTT. Amino acid sequence: CASSDGRTNSPLHF. Filled out from reference TRBV2 and TRBJ1-6, the complete variable domain reads EPEVTQTPSHQVTQMGQEVILRCVPISNHLYFYWYRQILGQKVEFLVSFYNNEISEKSEIFDDQFSVERPDGSNFTLKIRSTKLEDSAMYFCASSDGRTNSPLHFGNGTRLTVT.

The chain carries TRBV7-9 and TRBJ1-5, with TRBD1 identical over 8 bases. Trimming at V came to 5 bases and at J to 7 bases, leaving 13 bases not matched to a gene. This CDR3 is built from 16 residues. CDR1 and CDR2 (germline): SEHNR, FQNEAQ (reference sequence). CDR3 loop: CASSQGGQGAWQPQHF. Written as DNA, the CDR3 is TGTGCCAGCAGCCAAGGGGGCCAGGGGGCTTGGCAGCCCCAGCATTTT. The full variable domain, its missing parts supplied by reference TRBV7-9 and TRBJ1-5, is DTGVSQNPRHKITKRGQNVTFRCDPISEHNRLYWYRQTLGQGPEFLTYFQNEAQLEKSRLLSDRFSAERPKGSFSTLEIQRTEQGDSAMYLCASSQGGQGAWQPQHFGDGTRLSIL.

This chain connects TRBV12-3 or TRBV12-4 to TRBJ1-5; tentatively, D is TRBD1 (5 bases). Deletions cut 6 bases from V and 9 bases from J, with 15 bases between. This CDR3 is 13 amino acids long. CDR3 loop: CASSRDSEGPQHF. The DNA for the CDR3 is TGTGCCAGCAGCAGGGACTCCGAAGGGCCCCAGCATTTT.

This clone was seen only a few times. The CDR3 is CASSLGGVYSPLHF. CDR3 DNA sequence: TGTGCCAGCAGCCTGGGCGGGGTCTATTCACCCCTCCACTTT. This chain uses TRBV14 with TRBJ1-6, with D uncertain. There are 14 residues in the CDR3. CDR1 is SGHDN, CDR2 FVKESK, per germline. Trimming left V 4 bases short and J 8 bases short, with 12 bases between.

This clone was seen only once. This sequence joins TRBV5-1 and TRBJ1-1; tentative D call: TRBD1 (5 bases). This CDR3 is 14 amino acids long. Germline V CDR1 and CDR2: SGHRS, YFSETQ. Deletions cut 7 bases from V and 4 bases from J, with 17 bases between. The CDR3 DNA reads TGCGCCAGCGGTCCTATCCCTGGGGGCACTGAAGCTTTCTTT. Amino acid sequence: CASGPIPGGTEAFF.

The V and J genes are TRBV4-1 and TRBJ2-7; 9 bases align to TRBD2. The germline gives CDR1 MGHRA, CDR2 YSYEKL. There are 15 residues in the CDR3. V lost 0 bases to trimming and J lost 5 bases; unmatched junction nucleotides: 5. This chain's CDR3 is CASSQDGTSFNEQYF. For the CDR3, the DNA is TGCGCCAGCAGCCAAGATGGGACTAGCTTTAACGAGCAGTACTTC.

This clone was picked up one time. This rearrangement joins TRBV29-1 to TRBJ1-4, with D possibly TRBD1 on 6 matching bases. Germline assignment: CDR1 SQVTM and CDR2 ANQGSEA. V lost 3 bases and J 7 bases, leaving 12 bases between the germline ends. The CDR3 is 13 residues long. CDR3 in DNA: TGCAGCGTTGATGGGGGCAGGGGTGAAAAACTGTTTTTT. It yields the protein CSVDGGRGEKLFF.

Only one count was recorded for this clone. The V call is TRBV6-1, the J call TRBJ1-5, with D possibly TRBD1 on 5 matching bases. The germline V gene has CDR1 MNHNS and CDR2 SASEGT. This CDR3 spans 14 amino acids. V lost 2 bases and J lost 5, with 10 bases in between. The CDR3 DNA reads as TGTGCCAGCAGTGAAAGTGGGGGACATCAGCCCCAGCATTTT. It translates to CASSESGGHQPQHF.

This clone appeared a single time. The chain has TRBV2 and TRBJ1-5; D unresolved. Germline loops: CDR1 SNHLY, CDR2 FYNNEI. The V end was cut by 4 bases, the J end by 4 bases, with 8 bases between. This CDR3 has 13 amino acids. The CDR3 region is CASSGEVNQPQHF. The CDR3 DNA sequence: TGTGCCAGCAGTGGGGAGGTTAATCAGCCCCAGCATTTT. The variable domain in full, completed from reference TRBV2 and TRBJ1-5, reads EPEVTQTPSHQVTQMGQEVILRCVPISNHLYFYWYRQILGQKVEFLVSFYNNEISEKSEIFDDQFSVERPDGSNFTLKIRSTKLEDSAMYFCASSGEVNQPQHFGDGTRLSIL.

This chain connects TRBV28 to TRBJ2-1; unclear D gene. The germline CDR1 and CDR2 sequences are MDHEN and SYDVKM. The CDR3 totals 14 residues. The germline V and J ends were trimmed by 1 base and 4 bases, with 8 bases remaining between them. The CDR3 loop reads CASSLSTRYNEQFF. CDR3 bases: TGTGCCAGCAGTTTATCTACAAGGTACAATGAGCAGTTCTTC. Variable domain in full (rest from reference TRBV28 and TRBJ2-1): DVKVTQSSRYLVKRTGEKVFLECVQDMDHENMFWYRQDPGLGLRLIYFSYDVKMKEKGDIPEGYSVSREKKERFSLILESASTNQTSMYLCASSLSTRYNEQFFGPGTRLTVL.

The chain links TRBV6-6 to TRBJ2-7; D is perhaps TRBD2 (5 bases). This CDR3 has 15 amino acids. The germline V gene encodes CDR1 MNHNY and CDR2 SVGAGI (reference sequence). V was pared by 10 bases and J by 0 bases, with 19 bases between. CDR3 sequence reads: CATHPRGLNSYEQYF. CDR3 nucleotides: TGTGCCACCCATCCACGGGGTTTAAACTCCTACGAGCAGTACTTC.

As for this clone: The same CDR3 also results from other DNA sequences found in this sample. The chain joins TRBV27 to TRBJ2-2, with D uncertain. This CDR3 has 14 residues. The V end lost 3 bases, the J end lost 3 bases, and 8 bases lay between the germline ends. CDR1 and CDR2 (germline): MNHEY, SMNVEV (reference sequence). DNA for the CDR3: TGTGCCAGCAGTTTGGGCAGAGACACCGGGGAGCTGTTTTTT. This sequence encodes CASSLGRDTGELFF.

The J gene is TRBJ2-3, the V gene TRBV5-8; 10 nucleotides line up with TRBD1. Germline V gene data show CDR1 as SGHTS and CDR2 as YDEGEE. The CDR3 covers 17 residues. V lost 4 bases to trimming and J lost 7 bases; unmatched junction nucleotides: 15. In DNA form, the CDR3 reads TGTGCCAGCAGCACGTTGTTGGGACAGGGGAGGAGGAATACGCAGTATTTT. It specifies CASSTLLGQGRRNTQYF.

The gene calls are TRBV6-1 and TRBJ1-1; D is undetermined. The CDR3 is 14 residues long. V lost 1 base to trimming and J lost 1 base, with 7 bases between them. Germline V lookup: CDR1 MNHNS, CDR2 SASEGT. The CDR3 reads CASSEGLGNTEAFF. The CDR3 DNA sequence: TGTGCCAGCAGTGAAGGGCTTGGGAACACTGAAGCTTTCTTT.

The CDR3 DNA reads as TGTGCCAGCAGCCAACTAGTGGAGCAGTTCTTC. This translates into CASSQLVEQFF. V and J are TRBV7-2 and TRBJ2-1; TRBD2 is a possible D gene (5 bases). V lost 5 bases and J 10 bases, leaving 9 bases between the germline ends. The germline V gene encodes CDR1 SGHTA and CDR2 FQGNSA. This CDR3 contains 11 residues. Filled out from reference TRBV7-2 and TRBJ2-1, the complete variable domain reads GAGVSQSPSNKVTEKGKDVELRCDPISGHTALYWYRQSLGQGLEFLIYFQGNSAPDKSGLPSDRFSAERTGGSVSTLTIQRTQQEDSAVYLCASSQLVEQFFGPGTRLTVL.

The rearrangement links TRBV7-9 to TRBJ1-1; D gene ambiguous. This CDR3 contains 13 residues. Looked up from germline, CDR1 is SEHNR and CDR2 is FQNEAQ (reference sequence). The V and J ends lost 11 bases and 0 bases respectively, with 13 bases between them. CDR3 residues: CAGETRLNTEAFF. In nucleotides, the CDR3 is TGTGCCGGGGAGACAAGACTGAACACTGAAGCTTTCTTT.